This T cell receptor (beta chain) was captured in a study of long-term antiretroviral therapy in people with HIV. Study conclusions and caveats: Repertoire composition at all time points was dominated by clones that had expanded before ART.

With respect to this clone: No antigen is known for it.

A v3.0 immunoSEQ assay was performed at survey level. Measured with immunoSEQ multiplex PCR; TCRdb has only the in-frame clones, and not every one. The table includes about 24,000 clones, 75% to 90% detected once. No fewer than two post-ART and no fewer than one pre-ART PBMC samples existed for each donor. The samples, holding about 1-10 million cryopreserved PBMC, were thawed before DNA extraction was carried out. This CDR3 region has 16 residues. The V gene's germline CDR1 is SGHRS and CDR2 YFSETQ. The V gene lost 0 bases and the J gene lost 4 bases, with 11 bases spanning the gap. The sample here was unsorted PBMCs, taken around 5.9 years after starting antiretroviral therapy. This clonotype originated in a man aged 30 to 39 with HIV. This rearrangement joins TRBV5-1 to TRBJ2-6, with unresolved D. CDR3 sequence: CASSLVSSWGANVLTF. CDR3 nucleotides: TGCGCCAGCAGCTTGGTGTCCTCGTGGGGGGCCAACGTCCTGACTTTC.